This T cell receptor beta chain was sequenced in a study of a mutant IDH1 vaccine in newly diagnosed glioma. The assay was immunoSEQ multiplex PCR, and TCRdb's table has in-frame clones only and misses some. The sample lists some 38,000 clones; roughly 70% were seen once. V was clipped by 0 bases and J by 16 bases; unmatched bases: 11. The V gene's germline CDR1 is LGHNA and CDR2 YSLEER. The CDR3 extends over 14 amino acids. The time point denotes: week 47, end of study. One vaccine dose held 300 ug of mutant IDH1 20-mer peptide and came with topical imiquimod. Of note for this clone: Its specificity is not known.

The V call is TRBV4-3, the J call TRBJ2-1, with 8 positions matching TRBD1. Source: PBMCs, taken from a glioma patient whose treatment included an IDH1 peptide vaccine. The receptor's source is a middle-aged man with glioma. The CDR3 protein is CASSQDRNRGSTFF. CDR3 sequence (DNA): TGCGCCAGCAGCCAAGACCGGAACAGGGGGTCTACATTCTTC.